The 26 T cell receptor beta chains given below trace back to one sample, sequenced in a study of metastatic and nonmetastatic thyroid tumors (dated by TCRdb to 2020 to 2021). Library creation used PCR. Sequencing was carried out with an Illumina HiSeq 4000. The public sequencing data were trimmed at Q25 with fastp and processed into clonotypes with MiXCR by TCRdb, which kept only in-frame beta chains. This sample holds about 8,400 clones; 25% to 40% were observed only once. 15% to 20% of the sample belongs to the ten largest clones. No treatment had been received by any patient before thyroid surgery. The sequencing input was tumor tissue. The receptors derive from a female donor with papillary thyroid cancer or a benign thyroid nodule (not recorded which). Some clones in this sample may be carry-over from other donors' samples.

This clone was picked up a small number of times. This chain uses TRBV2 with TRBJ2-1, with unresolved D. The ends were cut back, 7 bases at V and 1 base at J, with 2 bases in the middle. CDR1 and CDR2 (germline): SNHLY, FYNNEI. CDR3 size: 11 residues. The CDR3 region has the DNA TGTGCCAGCAATTCCTACAATGAGCAGTTCTTC. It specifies CASNSYNEQFF.

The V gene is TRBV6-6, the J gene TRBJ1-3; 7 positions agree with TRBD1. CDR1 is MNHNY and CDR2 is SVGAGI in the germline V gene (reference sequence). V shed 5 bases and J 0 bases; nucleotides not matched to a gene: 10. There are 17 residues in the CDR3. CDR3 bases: TGTGCCAGCAGTCCCGGGACAGTACCTCTCTCTGGAAACACCATATATTTT. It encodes CASSPGTVPLSGNTIYF.

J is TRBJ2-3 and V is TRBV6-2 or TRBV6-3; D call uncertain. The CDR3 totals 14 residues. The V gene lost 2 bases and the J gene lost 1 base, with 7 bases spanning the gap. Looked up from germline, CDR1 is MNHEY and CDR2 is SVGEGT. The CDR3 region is CASSYGMRTDTQYF. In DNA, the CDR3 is TGTGCCAGCAGTTACGGTATGCGCACAGATACGCAGTATTTT.

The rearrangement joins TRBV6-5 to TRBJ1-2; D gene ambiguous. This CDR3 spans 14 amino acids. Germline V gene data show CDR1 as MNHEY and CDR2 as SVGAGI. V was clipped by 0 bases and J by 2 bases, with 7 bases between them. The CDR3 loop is CASSYSGNNYGYTF. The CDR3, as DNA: TGTGCCAGCAGTTACTCGGGCAACAACTATGGCTACACCTTC.

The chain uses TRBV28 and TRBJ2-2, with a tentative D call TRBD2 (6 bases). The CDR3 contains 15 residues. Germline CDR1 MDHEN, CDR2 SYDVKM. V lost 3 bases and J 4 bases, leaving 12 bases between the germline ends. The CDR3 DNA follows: TGTGCCAGCAGTTTCGGCAGGGAGGTCACCGGGGAGCTGTTTTTT. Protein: CASSFGREVTGELFF.

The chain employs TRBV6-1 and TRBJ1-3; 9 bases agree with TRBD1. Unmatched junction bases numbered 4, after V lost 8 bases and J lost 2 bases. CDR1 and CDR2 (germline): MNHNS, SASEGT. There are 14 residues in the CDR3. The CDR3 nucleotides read TGTGCCAGCTTACAGGGGGCAACTGGAAACACCATATATTTT. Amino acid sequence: CASLQGATGNTIYF.

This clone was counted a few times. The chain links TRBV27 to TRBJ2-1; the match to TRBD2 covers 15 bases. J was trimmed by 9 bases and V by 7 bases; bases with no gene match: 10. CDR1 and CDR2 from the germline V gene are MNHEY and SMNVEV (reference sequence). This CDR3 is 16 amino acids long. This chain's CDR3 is CASKLSGTSGRSEQFF. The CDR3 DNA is TGTGCCAGCAAACTGAGCGGGACTAGCGGGAGGAGTGAGCAGTTCTTC.

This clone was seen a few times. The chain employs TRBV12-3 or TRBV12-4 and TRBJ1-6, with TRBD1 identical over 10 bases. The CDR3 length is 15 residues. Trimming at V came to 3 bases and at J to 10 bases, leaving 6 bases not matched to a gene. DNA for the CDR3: TGTGCCAGCAGTTTGAAGGACAGGGGGTTGTCACCCCTCCACTTT. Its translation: CASSLKDRGLSPLHF.

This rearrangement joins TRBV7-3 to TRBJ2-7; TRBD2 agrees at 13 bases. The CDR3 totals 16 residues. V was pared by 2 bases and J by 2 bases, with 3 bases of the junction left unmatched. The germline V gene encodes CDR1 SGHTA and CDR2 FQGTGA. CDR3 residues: CASSLGTSGITYEQYF. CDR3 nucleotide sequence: TGTGCCAGCAGCTTAGGGACTAGCGGGATTACCTACGAGCAGTACTTC. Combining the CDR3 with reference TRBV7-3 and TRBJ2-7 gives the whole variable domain GAGVSQTPSNKVTEKGKYVELRCDPISGHTALYWYRQSLGQGPEFLIYFQGTGAADDSGLPNDRFFAVRPEGSVSTLKIQRTERGDSAVYLCASSLGTSGITYEQYFGPGTRLTVT.

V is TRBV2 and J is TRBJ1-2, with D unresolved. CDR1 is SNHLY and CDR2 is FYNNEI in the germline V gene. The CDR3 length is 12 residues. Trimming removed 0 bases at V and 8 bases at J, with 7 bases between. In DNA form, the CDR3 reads TGTGCCAGCAGTGAAGCGGTATGGGGCTACACCTTC. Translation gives CASSEAVWGYTF.

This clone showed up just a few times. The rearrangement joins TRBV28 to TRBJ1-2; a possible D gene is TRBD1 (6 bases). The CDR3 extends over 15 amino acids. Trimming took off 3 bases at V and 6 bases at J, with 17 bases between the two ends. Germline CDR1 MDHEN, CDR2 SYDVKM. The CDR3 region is CASSFSAGGQDGYTF. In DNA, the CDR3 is TGTGCCAGCAGTTTTAGCGCCGGGGGGCAGGATGGCTACACCTTC.

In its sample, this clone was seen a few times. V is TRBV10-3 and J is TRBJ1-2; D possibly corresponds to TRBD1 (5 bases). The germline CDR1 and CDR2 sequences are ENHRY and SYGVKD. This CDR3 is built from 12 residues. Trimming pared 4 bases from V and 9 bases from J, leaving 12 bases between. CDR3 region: CAISGDGTRYTF. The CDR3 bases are TGTGCCATCAGTGGGGATGGGACCCGCTACACCTTC.

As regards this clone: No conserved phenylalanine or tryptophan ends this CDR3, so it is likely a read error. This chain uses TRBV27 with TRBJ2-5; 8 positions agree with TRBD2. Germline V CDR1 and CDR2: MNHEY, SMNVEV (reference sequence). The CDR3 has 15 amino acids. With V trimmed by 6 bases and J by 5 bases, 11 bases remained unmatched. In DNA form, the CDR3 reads TGTGCCAGCAGGGGCCTCGGGGCTAGCGGGGAGACCCAGTACTCC. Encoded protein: CASRGLGASGETQYS.

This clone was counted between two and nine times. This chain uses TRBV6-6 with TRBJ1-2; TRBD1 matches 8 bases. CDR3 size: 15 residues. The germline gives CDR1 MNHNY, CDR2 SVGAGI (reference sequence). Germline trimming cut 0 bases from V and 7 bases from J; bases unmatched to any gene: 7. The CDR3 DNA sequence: TGTGCCAGCAGTTACTCGGCAGGGGGCGTATCTGGCTACACCTTC. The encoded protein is CASSYSAGGVSGYTF.

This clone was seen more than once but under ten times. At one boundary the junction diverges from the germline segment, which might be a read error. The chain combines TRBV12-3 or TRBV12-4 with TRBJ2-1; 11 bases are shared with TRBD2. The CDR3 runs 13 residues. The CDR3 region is CASTTFSGRERFF. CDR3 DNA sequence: TGTGCCAGCACTACCTTTAGCGGGAGGGAGCGGTTCTTC.

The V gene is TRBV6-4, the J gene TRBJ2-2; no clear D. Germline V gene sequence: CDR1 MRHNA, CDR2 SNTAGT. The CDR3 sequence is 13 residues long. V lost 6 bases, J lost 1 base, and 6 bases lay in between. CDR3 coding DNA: TGTGCCAGCAGAAGAAAGAACACCGGGGAGCTGTTTTTT. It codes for CASRRKNTGELFF.

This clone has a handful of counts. CDR3 sequence (DNA): TGTGCCAGCAGCCGGGCTGGGACAGGAGGTACTTACGAGCAGTACTTC. Its translation is CASSRAGTGGTYEQYF. J is TRBJ2-7 and V is TRBV12-3 or TRBV12-4, with 8 bases that match TRBD1. CDR3 size: 16 residues. V was pared by 6 bases and J by 4 bases, with 14 bases of the junction left unmatched.

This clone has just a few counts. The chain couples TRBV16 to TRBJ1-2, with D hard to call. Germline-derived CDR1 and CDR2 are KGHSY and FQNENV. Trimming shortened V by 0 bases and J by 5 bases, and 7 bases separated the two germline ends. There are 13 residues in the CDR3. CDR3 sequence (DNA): TGTGCCAGCAGCCAATCAGGGATTTATGGCTACACCTTC. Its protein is CASSQSGIYGYTF.

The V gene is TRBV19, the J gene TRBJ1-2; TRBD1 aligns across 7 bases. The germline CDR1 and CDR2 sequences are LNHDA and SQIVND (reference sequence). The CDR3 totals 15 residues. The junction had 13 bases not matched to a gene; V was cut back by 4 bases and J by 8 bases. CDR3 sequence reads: CASSKPTGVWYGYTF. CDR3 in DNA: TGTGCCAGTAGTAAACCAACAGGGGTGTGGTACGGCTACACCTTC.

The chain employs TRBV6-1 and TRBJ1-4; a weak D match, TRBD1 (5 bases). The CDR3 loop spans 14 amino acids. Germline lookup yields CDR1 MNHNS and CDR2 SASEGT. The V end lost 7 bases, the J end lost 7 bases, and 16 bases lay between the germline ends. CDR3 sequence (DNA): TGTGCCAGCAAAGTGGGGGGGGAGACTGAAAAACTGTTTTTT. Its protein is CASKVGGETEKLFF.

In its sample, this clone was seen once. The CDR3 is CASSVEAFTGELFF. DNA of the CDR3: TGTGCCAGCAGCGTAGAGGCGTTCACCGGGGAGCTGTTTTTT. This chain joins TRBV9 and TRBJ2-2, with D unresolved. CDR1 and CDR2 from the germline V gene are SGDLS and YYNGEE. Trimming pared 0 bases from V and 4 bases from J, leaving 7 bases between. CDR3 size: 14 residues.

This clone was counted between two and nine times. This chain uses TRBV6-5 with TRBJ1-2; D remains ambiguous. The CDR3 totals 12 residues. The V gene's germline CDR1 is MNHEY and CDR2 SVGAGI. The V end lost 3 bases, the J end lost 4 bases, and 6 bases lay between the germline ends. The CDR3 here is CASSYGTYGYTF. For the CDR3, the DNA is TGTGCCAGCAGTTATGGTACCTATGGCTACACCTTC.

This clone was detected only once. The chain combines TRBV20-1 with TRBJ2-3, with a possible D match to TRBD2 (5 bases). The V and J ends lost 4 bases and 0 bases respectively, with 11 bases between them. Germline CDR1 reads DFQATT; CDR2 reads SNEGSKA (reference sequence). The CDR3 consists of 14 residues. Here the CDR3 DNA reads TGCAGTGCTATGGCGGGTTCTAGCACAGATACGCAGTATTTT. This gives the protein CSAMAGSSTDTQYF.

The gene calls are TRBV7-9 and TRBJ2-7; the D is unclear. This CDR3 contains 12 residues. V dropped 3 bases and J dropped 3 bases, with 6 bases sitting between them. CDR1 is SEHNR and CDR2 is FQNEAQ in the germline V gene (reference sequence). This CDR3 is CASSFLGYEQYF. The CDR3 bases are TGTGCCAGCAGCTTCTTGGGCTACGAGCAGTACTTC.

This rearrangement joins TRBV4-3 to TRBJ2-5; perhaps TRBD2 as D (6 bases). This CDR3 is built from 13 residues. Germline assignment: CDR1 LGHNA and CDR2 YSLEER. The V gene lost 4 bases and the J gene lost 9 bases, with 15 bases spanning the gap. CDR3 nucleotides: TGCGCCAGCAGCCTAGAGAAGGGCGGGGCCCAGTACTTC. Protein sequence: CASSLEKGGAQYF.

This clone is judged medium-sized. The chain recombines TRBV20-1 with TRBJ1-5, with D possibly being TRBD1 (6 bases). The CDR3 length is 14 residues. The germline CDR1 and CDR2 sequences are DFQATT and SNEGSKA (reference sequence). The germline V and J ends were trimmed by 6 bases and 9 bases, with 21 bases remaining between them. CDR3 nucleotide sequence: TGCAGTGCCCGCCGGAGCCAGGGGCGGAGGCCCCAGCATTTT. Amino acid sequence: CSARRSQGRRPQHF.